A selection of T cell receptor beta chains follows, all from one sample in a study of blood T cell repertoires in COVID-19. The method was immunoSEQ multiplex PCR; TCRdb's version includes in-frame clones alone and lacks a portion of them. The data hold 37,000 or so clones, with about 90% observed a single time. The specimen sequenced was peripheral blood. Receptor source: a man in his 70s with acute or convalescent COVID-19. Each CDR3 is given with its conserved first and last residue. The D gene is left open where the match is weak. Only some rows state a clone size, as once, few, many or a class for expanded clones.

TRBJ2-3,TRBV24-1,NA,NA,CATSEARATDTQYF,TGTGCCACCAGCGAGGCGAGGGCCACAGATACGCAGTATTTT
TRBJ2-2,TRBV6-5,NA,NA,CASSYTSGYTGELFF,TGTGCCAGCAGTTACACCTCAGGGTACACCGGGGAGCTGTTTTTT
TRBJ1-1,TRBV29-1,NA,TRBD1,CSVEDLGQGVSEAFF,TGCAGCGTTGAAGATTTAGGACAGGGGGTCTCTGAAGCTTTCTTT
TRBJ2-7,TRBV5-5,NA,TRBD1,CASSLKGQGSYEQYF,TGTGCCAGCAGCTTGAAGGGACAGGGAAGCTACGAGCAGTACTTC
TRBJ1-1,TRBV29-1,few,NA,CSVEDQGEPAFF,TGCAGCGTTGAAGATCAAGGAGAACCGGCTTTCTTT
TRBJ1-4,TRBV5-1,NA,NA,CASSLQGSVEKLFF,TGCGCCAGCAGCTTACAGGGTAGCGTTGAAAAACTGTTTTTT
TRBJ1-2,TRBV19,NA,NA,CASSINRDSGYTF,TGTGCCAGTAGTATAAACAGGGATAGTGGCTACACCTTC
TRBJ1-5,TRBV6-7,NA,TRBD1,CASSPRDRGRHSNQPQHF,TGTGCCAGCAGTCCCCGGGACAGGGGACGACATAGCAATCAGCCCCAGCATTTT
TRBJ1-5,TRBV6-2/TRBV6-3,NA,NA,CASSRGGNQPQHF,TGTGCCAGCAGTCGGGGAGGCAATCAGCCCCAGCATTTT
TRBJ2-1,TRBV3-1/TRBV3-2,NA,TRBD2,CASSQEAGEGEQFF,TGTGCCAGCAGCCAAGAAGCGGGGGAGGGTGAGCAGTTCTTC
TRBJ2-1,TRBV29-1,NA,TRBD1,CSGGQGNEQFF,TGCAGCGGGGGACAGGGCAATGAGCAGTTCTTC
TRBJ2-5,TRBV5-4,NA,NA,CASSLVGRQGPQETQYF,TGTGCCAGCAGCTTGGTTGGGAGGCAGGGCCCTCAAGAGACCCAGTACTTC
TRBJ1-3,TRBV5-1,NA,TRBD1,CASSDGTGGNTIYF,TGCGCCAGCAGCGATGGGACAGGAGGAAACACCATATATTTT
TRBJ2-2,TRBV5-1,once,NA,CASSPGQEGTGELFF,TGCGCCAGCAGCCCCGGACAGGAGGGGACCGGGGAGCTGTTTTTT
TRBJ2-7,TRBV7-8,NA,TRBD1,CASSRDREYEQYF,TGTGCCAGCAGCCGAGACAGGGAATACGAGCAGTACTTC
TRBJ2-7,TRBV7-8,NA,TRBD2,CASSLGAGAYEQYF,TGTGCCAGCAGCTTAGGAGCGGGGGCATACGAGCAGTACTTC
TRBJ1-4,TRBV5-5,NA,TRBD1,CASSSGGQGYNEKLFF,TGTGCCAGCAGCTCTGGTGGACAGGGGTACAATGAAAAACTGTTTTTT
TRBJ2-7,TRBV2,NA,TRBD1,CASKGTANSYEQYF,TGTGCCAGCAAGGGGACAGCTAACTCCTACGAGCAGTACTTC
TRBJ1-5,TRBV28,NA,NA,CASSFGRQPQHF,TGTGCCAGCAGTTTTGGGAGACAGCCCCAGCATTTT
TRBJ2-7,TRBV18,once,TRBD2,CASSPKPRASGRDYEQYF,TGTGCCAGCTCACCGAAACCAAGGGCTAGCGGGAGGGACTACGAGCAGTACTTC
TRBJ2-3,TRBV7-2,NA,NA,CASSLEAGWADTQYF,TGTGCCAGCAGCTTAGAGGCAGGTTGGGCAGATACGCAGTATTTT
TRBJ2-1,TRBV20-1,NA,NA,CSAQFNEQFF,TGCAGTGCACAGTTCAATGAGCAGTTCTTC
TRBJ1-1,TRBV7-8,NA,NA,CASSLEEDTEAFF,TGTGCCAGCAGCTTAGAGGAGGACACTGAAGCTTTCTTT
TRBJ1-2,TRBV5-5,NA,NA,CASSLVGGVYGYTF,TGTGCCAGCAGCTTGGTGGGGGGAGTATATGGCTACACCTTC
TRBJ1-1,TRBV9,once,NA,CASSVDARDTEAFF,TGTGCCAGCAGCGTAGATGCCAGGGACACTGAAGCTTTCTTT
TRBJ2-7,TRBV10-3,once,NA,CAISEGGPYEQYF,TGTGCCATCAGTGAGGGAGGGCCCTACGAGCAGTACTTC
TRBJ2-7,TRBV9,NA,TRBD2,CASSVESGREYEQYF,TGTGCCAGCAGCGTAGAGAGCGGGAGGGAGTACGAGCAGTACTTC
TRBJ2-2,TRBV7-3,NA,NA,CASPTLTGELFF,TGTGCCAGCCCTACTCTCACCGGGGAGCTGTTTTTT
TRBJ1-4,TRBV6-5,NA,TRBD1,CASSLTGTAYEKLFF,TGTGCCAGCAGTTTAACCGGGACAGCATATGAAAAACTGTTTTTT
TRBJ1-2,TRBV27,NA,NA,CASSPQPLYGYTF,TGTGCCAGCAGCCCACAGCCCCTCTATGGCTACACCTTC